The sequence of this T cell receptor (beta chain) was determined in a study of beta chain features in type 1 diabetes. Findings and limits, study-wide: TCRB CDR3s were moderately but significantly shorter in Type 1 diabetes patients in all four CD4+ subsets.

This clone was detected a few times. Its antigen is unidentified. CDR1 is SGHAT, CDR2 FQNNGV, per germline. V lost 0 bases to trimming and J lost 4 bases, with 19 bases between them. The CDR3 covers 17 residues. Sequencing targeted expressed TCRB transcripts, as all isolated RNA had been reverse transcribed. TCRdb's table, derived via immunoSEQ multiplex PCR, lists solely in-frame clones and lacks some. The table includes around 180,000 clones, about 7.8% detected once. This receptor was taken from a woman aged 40 to 49 with type 1 diabetes. Sequencing used central memory CD4+ T cells from blood. V gene TRBV11-2 combines with J gene TRBJ2-7; tentative D call: TRBD2 (7 bases). CDR3 loop: CASSLENGGATLYEQYF. The CDR3 region has the DNA TGTGCCAGCAGCTTAGAGAATGGGGGGGCTACCCTTTACGAGCAGTACTTC. Filled out from reference TRBV11-2 and TRBJ2-7, the complete variable domain reads EAGVAQSPRYKIIEKRQSVAFWCNPISGHATLYWYQQILGQGPKLLIQFQNNGVVDDSQLPKDRFSAERLKGVDSTLKIQPAKLEDSAVYLCASSLENGGATLYEQYFGPGTRLTVT.